This T cell receptor (beta chain) appears in the sequencing data of a study of Ad26.COV2.S vaccination and SARS-CoV-2 variants. About the study: The study gave Ad26.COV2.S intramuscularly, once or twice 56 days apart. Study-wide results and caveats: An underestimation of total T cell responses may have resulted from the TCR breadth and depth analyses. Spike-specific TCR breadth was greater in vaccine than placebo recipients.

Treatment defined: 19 received Ad26.COV2.S at low or high dose, single or two shots; 5 received placebo; per-sample allocation not given. It was on day 63 after the first vaccine or placebo injection that samples were taken. An Ad26 vector expressing Wuhan-strain SARS-CoV-2 spike served as the vaccine. Of note for this clone: The antigen remains unidentified.

Assay: immunoSEQ multiplex PCR; the TCRdb copy retains only in-frame clones and omits some. The sample shows some 480,000 clones, around 90% of them seen only once. This CDR3 spans 14 amino acids. Trimming stripped 2 bases from V and 2 bases from J, with 9 bases between. Per germline, CDR1 SGHRS and CDR2 YFSETQ. The material was peripheral blood, obtained in a trial of Ad26.COV2.S vaccine versus placebo. The rearrangement joins TRBV5-1 to TRBJ2-3; D possibly corresponds to TRBD1 (5 bases). This receptor was identified in a person between 18 and 65 years old who received the Ad26.COV2.S COVID-19 vaccine or a placebo. CDR3 coding DNA: TGCGCCAGCAGCTTCGGACATCCCACAGATACGCAGTATTTT. Translated, it gives CASSFGHPTDTQYF.